This is a list of T cell receptor beta chains from one sample in a study of CD8+ T cells in alopecia areata. Libraries were prepared by immunoSEQ multiplex PCR; TCRdb keeps only in-frame clonotypes and omits some of them. The sample lists 150,000 or so clones; approximately 49% were seen once. The source was CD8+ T cells sorted from blood, collected at week 0. All receptors come from a human donor with alopecia areata. CDR3s include the opening cysteine and the closing phenylalanine or tryptophan. The order of the fields is clone size, D gene, J gene, V gene, CDR3 DNA, CDR3 protein. A D gene is named only where the DNA matches it firmly. Part of the rows lack a size; the others show once, few, many or a class for expanded clones.

clone size: .
D gene: .
J gene: TRBJ1-2
V gene: TRBV7-9
CDR3 DNA: TGTGCCAGCAGCCAAATAAAAGTGGCTGGCTACACCTTC
CDR3 protein: CASSQIKVAGYTF

clone size: .
D gene: .
J gene: TRBJ2-2
V gene: TRBV13
CDR3 DNA: TGTGCCAGCAGCTTAGAGACCGGGGAGCTGTTTTTT
CDR3 protein: CASSLETGELFF

clone size: .
D gene: .
J gene: TRBJ1-5
V gene: TRBV19
CDR3 DNA: TGTGCCAGTAGTATCTTCGACTTTGGCAATCAGCCCCAGCATTTT
CDR3 protein: CASSIFDFGNQPQHF

clone size: .
D gene: .
J gene: TRBJ1-5
V gene: TRBV15
CDR3 DNA: TGTGCCACCAGCAGCGGGAATAGCAATCAGCCCCAGCATTTT
CDR3 protein: CATSSGNSNQPQHF

clone size: .
D gene: TRBD1
J gene: TRBJ2-2
V gene: TRBV9
CDR3 DNA: TGTGCCAGCAGCCACCGGGACAGCACATTCAACACCGGGGAGCTGTTTTTT
CDR3 protein: CASSHRDSTFNTGELFF

clone size: .
D gene: .
J gene: TRBJ1-1
V gene: TRBV30
CDR3 DNA: TGTGCCTGGACATACGGGACGAACACTGAAGCTTTCTTT
CDR3 protein: CAWTYGTNTEAFF

clone size: .
D gene: .
J gene: TRBJ2-5
V gene: TRBV6-5
CDR3 DNA: TGTGCCAGCAGTTCAGGACTACAGGGGGGGGAGACCCAGTACTTC
CDR3 protein: CASSSGLQGGETQYF

clone size: .
D gene: .
J gene: TRBJ2-5
V gene: TRBV9
CDR3 DNA: TGTGCCAGCAGCTCCCGGCGAGGGGAGACCCAGTACTTC
CDR3 protein: CASSSRRGETQYF

clone size: .
D gene: .
J gene: TRBJ1-2
V gene: TRBV10-3
CDR3 DNA: TGTGCCATCAGTGAGACAGGGAATGGCTACACCTTC
CDR3 protein: CAISETGNGYTF

clone size: .
D gene: .
J gene: TRBJ1-5
V gene: TRBV30
CDR3 DNA: TGTGCCTGGAGCCCTGGACCGTGGAGTCAGCCCCAGCATTTT
CDR3 protein: CAWSPGPWSQPQHF

clone size: few
D gene: .
J gene: TRBJ1-2
V gene: TRBV29-1
CDR3 DNA: TGCAGCGTTGAATGGGGGCACCTCCCTGGCTACACCTTC
CDR3 protein: CSVEWGHLPGYTF

clone size: .
D gene: .
J gene: TRBJ2-2
V gene: TRBV6-5
CDR3 DNA: TGTGCCAGCAGTTCCCTTGGGGGCGACACCGGGGAGCTGTTTTTT
CDR3 protein: CASSSLGGDTGELFF

clone size: few
D gene: .
J gene: TRBJ2-7
V gene: TRBV4-3
CDR3 DNA: TGCGCCAGCAGCCAAGATTGGGCGGTCCCCTACGAGCAGTACTTC
CDR3 protein: CASSQDWAVPYEQYF

clone size: few
D gene: .
J gene: TRBJ2-3
V gene: TRBV4-1
CDR3 DNA: TGCGCCAGCAGCCCAAGGCAGTACACAGATACGCAGTATTTT
CDR3 protein: CASSPRQYTDTQYF

clone size: .
D gene: .
J gene: TRBJ2-7
V gene: TRBV27
CDR3 DNA: TGTGCCAGCAGTTCGATGACAGGGAGGCTCGAGCAGTACTTC
CDR3 protein: CASSSMTGRLEQYF

clone size: .
D gene: .
J gene: TRBJ1-5
V gene: TRBV27
CDR3 DNA: TGTGCCAGCAGTCCCCAGGGCCAGCCCCAGCATTTT
CDR3 protein: CASSPQGQPQHF

clone size: .
D gene: .
J gene: TRBJ2-7
V gene: TRBV27
CDR3 DNA: TGTGCCAGCAGTTTGTTATGGGACACCTACGAGCAGTACTTC
CDR3 protein: CASSLLWDTYEQYF

clone size: .
D gene: TRBD1
J gene: TRBJ1-6
V gene: TRBV6-6
CDR3 DNA: TGTGCCAGCAGAACCTCGACAGGGTATAATTCACCCCTCCACTTT
CDR3 protein: CASRTSTGYNSPLHF